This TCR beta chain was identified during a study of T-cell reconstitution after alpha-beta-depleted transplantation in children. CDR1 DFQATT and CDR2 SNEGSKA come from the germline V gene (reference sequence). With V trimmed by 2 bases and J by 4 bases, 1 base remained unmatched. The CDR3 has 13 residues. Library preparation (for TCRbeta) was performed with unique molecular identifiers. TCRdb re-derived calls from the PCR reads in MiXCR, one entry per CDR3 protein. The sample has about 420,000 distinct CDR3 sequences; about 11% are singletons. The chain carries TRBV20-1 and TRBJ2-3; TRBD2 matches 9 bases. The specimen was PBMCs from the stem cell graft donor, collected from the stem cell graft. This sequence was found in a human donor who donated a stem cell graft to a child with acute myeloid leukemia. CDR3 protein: CSARLAGSDTQYF. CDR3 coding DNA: TGCAGTGCTAGACTAGCGGGATCAGATACGCAGTATTTT.